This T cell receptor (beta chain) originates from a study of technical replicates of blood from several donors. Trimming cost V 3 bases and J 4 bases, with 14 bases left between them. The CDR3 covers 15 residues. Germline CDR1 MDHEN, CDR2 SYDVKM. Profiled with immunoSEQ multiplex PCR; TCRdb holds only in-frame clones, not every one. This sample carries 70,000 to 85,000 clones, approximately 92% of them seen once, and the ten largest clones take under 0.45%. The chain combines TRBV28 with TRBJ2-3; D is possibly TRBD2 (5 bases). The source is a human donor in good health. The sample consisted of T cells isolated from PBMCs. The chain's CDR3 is CASSLGGSRPDTQYF. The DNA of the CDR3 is TGTGCCAGCAGTTTGGGTGGGAGCAGACCAGATACGCAGTATTTT.